This TCR beta chain was found in a study of T cells expressing NK-cell markers. Study context: HCMV serostatus: most of the eight sequenced donors positive, one negative.

Study-level findings and limits: In a handful of donors, these clonotypes also led the CD3+CD56-NKG2C+ fraction.

About this clonotype itself: Its target is unknown.

TCRdb reprocessed the 5' RACE reads and keeps a single row for each CDR3 protein, giving no DNA. The sample holds almost 450,000 distinct CDR3 sequences. The CDR3 is 17 residues long. Germline CDR1 and CDR2: SEHNR and FQNEAQ (reference sequence). This sequence was found in a woman between 18 and 75 years old in good health. V and J are TRBV7-9 and TRBJ2-1; there is no DNA to check the TCRdb D call of TRBD1. Sequenced material: blood T cells: a sorted CD56 or NKG2C T cell subset, CD4+ or CD8+ T cells, or bulk PBMC T cells (not recorded which). The CDR3 sequence: CASSLRVGNRAYNEQFF.